The 4 T cell receptor beta chains below come from one sample, sequenced in a study of T cells in Graves' hyperthyroidism and ophthalmopathy. TCR beta CDR3 region amplification was performed from RNA transcripts. HTBI primers drove first-round RT-PCR of the TCR CDR3. MiXCR was run by TCRdb on the multiplex PCR reads, yielding one entry per CDR3 protein. The table lists about 350,000 distinct CDR3 sequences, roughly 18% of them singletons. Sequenced input: blood. These receptors all stem from a woman aged 40 to 50 with Graves' ophthalmopathy.

This clonotype showed up many times. The genes are TRBV4-1 and TRBJ2-2; 14 bases are a match to TRBD2. The ends lost 4 bases at V and 6 bases at J; junction bases unmatched: 1. This CDR3 comprises 15 residues. Germline V gene lookup returns CDR1 MGHRA and CDR2 YSYEKL. CDR3 amino acids: CASSRLAGGPGELFF. In DNA, the CDR3 is TGCGCCAGCAGCCGACTAGCGGGAGGGCCCGGGGAGCTGTTTTTT.

This clonotype was found many times. V and J are TRBV7-9 and TRBJ2-7, with 10 bases that match TRBD1. The junction had 5 bases not matched to a gene; V was cut back by 6 bases and J by 3 bases. The CDR3 consists of 14 residues. Germline CDR1 and CDR2: SEHNR and FQNEAQ (reference sequence). The CDR3 region is CASSTDRGHYEQYF. For the CDR3, the DNA is TGTGCCAGCAGTACAGACAGGGGGCACTACGAGCAGTACTTC.

The chain links TRBV4-1 to TRBJ1-5; D might be TRBD1 (5 bases). CDR3 length: 13 residues. CDR1 and CDR2 (germline): MGHRA, YSYEKL. Trimming shortened V by 4 bases and J by 3 bases, and 7 bases separated the two germline ends. The CDR3 region has the DNA TGCGCCAGCAGCCCGACAGACAATCAGCCCCAGCATTTT. Its translation: CASSPTDNQPQHF.

The chain joins TRBV6-1 to TRBJ1-2, with 7 nucleotides matching TRBD1. CDR1 is MNHNS and CDR2 is SASEGT in the germline V gene. The CDR3 covers 14 residues. Trimming took 3 bases from V and 5 from J; bases not matched to a gene: 6. The CDR3 DNA reads as TGTGCCAGCAGTGAGGACAGGAAACTATATGGCTACACCTTC. It translates to CASSEDRKLYGYTF.